The rows below give T cell receptor beta chains drawn from one sample of a study of T-cell memory formation after mild COVID-19. TCRdb reanalysed the 5' RACE reads using MiXCR and keeps one entry per CDR3 protein. The repertoire holds fewer than 450,000 distinct CDR3 sequences, with under 25% as singletons. The sample comprised PBMCs or a T cell subset sorted from them (not recorded which). The receptors here all came from an adult woman who had mild COVID-19 (a few samples of this study predate the infection). Cell type and time point are not known. CDR3s include the opening cysteine and the closing phenylalanine or tryptophan. D genes are given only for firm matches. Only some rows state a clone size, as once, few, many or a class for expanded clones.

J gene,D gene,CDR3 length,clone size,V gene,CDR3 protein,CDR3 DNA
TRBJ2-2,TRBD1,16,few,TRBV7-3,CASSLNPGGNTGELFF,TGTGCCAGCAGCTTAAATCCAGGGGGAAACACCGGGGAGCTGTTTTTT
TRBJ2-7,NA,14,few,TRBV6-6,CASSYGGAAYEQYF,TGTGCCAGCAGTTACGGGGGGGCCGCCTACGAGCAGTACTTC
TRBJ2-6,NA,15,NA,TRBV9,CASSVPGSGANVLTF,TGTGCCAGCAGCGTTCCGGGATCCGGGGCCAACGTCCTGACTTTC
TRBJ1-5,NA,14,NA,TRBV6-5,CASSPAYSNQPQHF,TGTGCCAGCAGCCCGGCTTATAGCAATCAGCCCCAGCATTTT
TRBJ1-2,NA,12,NA,TRBV4-1,CASSPDSLGYTF,TGCGCCAGCAGCCCGGACAGCCTTGGCTACACCTTC
TRBJ2-7,TRBD2,14,NA,TRBV20-1,CSARQGLASGEQYF,TGCAGTGCTAGACAGGGACTAGCTTCGGGCGAGCAGTACTTC
TRBJ2-5,TRBD1,14,NA,TRBV5-1,CASSSRGSQETQYF,TGCGCCAGCAGCTCCAGGGGGAGCCAAGAGACCCAGTACTTC
TRBJ1-1,TRBD1,16,few,TRBV5-1,CASSLGQGWDGTEAFF,TGCGCCAGCAGCTTGGGACAGGGGTGGGATGGCACTGAAGCTTTCTTT
TRBJ2-1,TRBD2,17,few,TRBV28,CASTPWASGISYNEQFF,TGTGCCAGCACCCCTTGGGCTAGCGGGATCTCCTACAATGAGCAGTTCTTC
TRBJ1-2,NA,14,NA,TRBV19,CASSPQGNYDGYTF,TGTGCCAGTAGCCCACAGGGAAATTACGATGGCTACACCTTC
TRBJ1-1,NA,14,few,TRBV20-1,CSAGPRKGGTEAFF,TGCAGTGCTGGACCGCGCAAGGGGGGCACTGAAGCTTTCTTT
TRBJ2-7,NA,11,many,TRBV20-1,CSGSDGYEQYF,TGCAGTGGGTCTGACGGCTACGAGCAGTACTTC
TRBJ2-7,NA,14,NA,TRBV20-1,CSAPREGKWNEQYF,TGCAGTGCTCCTAGGGAAGGGAAATGGAATGAGCAGTACTTC
TRBJ2-1,TRBD2,14,NA,TRBV20-1,CSARVAGTGNEQFF,TGCAGTGCTAGAGTAGCGGGAACGGGGAATGAGCAGTTCTTC
TRBJ1-1,TRBD1,16,NA,TRBV3-1,CASSQPPGTGSTEAFF,TGTGCCAGCAGCCAACCCCCCGGGACAGGGTCTACTGAAGCTTTCTTT
TRBJ2-3,NA,16,few,TRBV18,CASSPNARTSTDTQYF,TGTGCCAGCTCACCGAATGCCAGAACTAGCACAGATACGCAGTATTTT